This entry features one T cell receptor (beta chain) sequence. As yet, its antigen is unknown. The germline gives CDR1 SNHLY, CDR2 FYNNEI. J gave up 0 bases and V 4 bases, and 4 bases lay outside the gene matches. The CDR3 consists of 15 residues. This specimen comes from a study of graft-versus-host responses after intestinal transplantation. Findings and caveats of the study: Among recipient marrow samples, GvH clones were found; some appeared first in ileum or blood.

TCRdb keeps only in-frame clones here, not all; method: immunoSEQ multiplex PCR. The table records some 92,000 clones, roughly 92% of them present only once. V usage is TRBV2 and J usage is TRBJ1-2; 8 bases align to TRBD1. This specimen consisted of unstimulated CD4+ T cells sorted from spleen or lymph node cells, obtained before intestinal transplant. The receptor comes from a human donor who received an intestinal transplant. The CDR3 is CASSVGQGANYGYTF. CDR3 sequence (DNA): TGTGCCAGCAGTGTCGGACAGGGCGCTAACTATGGCTACACCTTC. The whole variable domain, filled in from reference TRBV2 and TRBJ1-2, reads EPEVTQTPSHQVTQMGQEVILRCVPISNHLYFYWYRQILGQKVEFLVSFYNNEISEKSEIFDDQFSVERPDGSNFTLKIRSTKLEDSAMYFCASSVGQGANYGYTFGSGTRLTVV.